Presented here are 24 T cell receptor beta chains from one specimen sequenced in a study of blood T cell repertoires in COVID-19. This table comes from immunoSEQ multiplex PCR, and its TCRdb copy is limited to in-frame clones, with some not included. Among 150,000 to 200,000 clones listed, roughly nine tenths were seen once. Sequenced sample: peripheral blood. The receptors stem from a man aged 18 to 30 who had recovered from COVID-19.

J is TRBJ1-5 and V is TRBV19; TRBD1 might be the D (6 bases). The CDR3 covers 14 residues. Germline lookup yields CDR1 LNHDA and CDR2 SQIVND (reference sequence). V was cut by 3 bases and J by 2 bases, with 8 bases left in between. The CDR3 bases are TGTGCCAGTAGTATCAAGGGGGGCAATCAGCCCCAGCATTTT. This sequence encodes CASSIKGGNQPQHF.

The V call is TRBV27, the J call TRBJ2-5, with a weak D call TRBD1 (6 bases). CDR1 and CDR2 from the germline V gene are MNHEY and SMNVEV (reference sequence). This CDR3 has 14 amino acids. V was clipped by 6 bases and J by 1 base, with 12 bases between them. CDR3 coding DNA: TGTGCCAGCAGGCTTCAGGGGAGCCAAGAGACCCAGTACTTC. This sequence encodes CASRLQGSQETQYF.

The V and J genes are TRBV11-2 and TRBJ2-7; weak D call: TRBD1 (7 bases). The V end was cut by 3 bases, the J end by 2 bases, with 14 bases between. The CDR3 length is 15 residues. Germline V lookup: CDR1 SGHAT, CDR2 FQNNGV. The CDR3 here is CASSFKGRGAYEQYF. The DNA of the CDR3 is TGTGCCAGCAGCTTTAAAGGCAGGGGGGCCTACGAGCAGTACTTC.

The genes are TRBV7-9 and TRBJ1-1; D uncertain. Trimming removed 5 bases at V and 5 bases at J, with 12 bases between. The CDR3 runs 13 residues. In germline, CDR1 is SEHNR, CDR2 FQNEAQ (reference sequence). In DNA, the CDR3 is TGTGCCAGCAGCCATAATTCCAGAACTGAAGCTTTCTTT. Residues: CASSHNSRTEAFF.

The chain couples TRBV7-9 to TRBJ2-3, with 10 bases fitting TRBD2. With 2 bases clipped from V and 2 bases from J, the junction kept 10 bases outside the gene matches. This CDR3 has 18 amino acids. The V gene's germline CDR1 is SEHNR and CDR2 FQNEAQ (reference sequence). CDR3 residues: CASSLPPLAGKLTDTQYF. The CDR3 DNA is TGTGCCAGCAGCTTACCCCCACTAGCGGGGAAACTCACAGATACGCAGTATTTT. The whole variable domain, remainder taken from reference TRBV7-9 and TRBJ2-3, is DTGVSQNPRHKITKRGQNVTFRCDPISEHNRLYWYRQTLGQGPEFLTYFQNEAQLEKSRLLSDRFSAERPKGSFSTLEIQRTEQGDSAMYLCASSLPPLAGKLTDTQYFGPGTRLTVL.

V is TRBV5-1 and J is TRBJ2-7, with 13 bases identical to TRBD2. CDR3 length equals 18 residues. Germline CDR1 reads SGHRS; CDR2 reads YFSETQ. The J segment lost 1 base and the V segment lost 4 bases, leaving 11 bases of the junction unmatched. The CDR3 reads CASSRVELAGGGSYEQYF. DNA for the CDR3: TGCGCCAGCAGCCGTGTTGAACTAGCGGGAGGGGGGTCCTACGAGCAGTACTTC.

This clone was counted between two and nine times. Germline and junction disagree at one end, which may indicate a read error. The rearrangement joins TRBV2 to TRBJ2-1; TRBD2 matches 10 bases. Germline V gives CDR1 SNHLY, CDR2 FYNNEI. The CDR3 is 17 residues long. CDR3 coding DNA: TGTGCCAGCAGCGAAGAAGAGGAGACTAGCGGGCAGGATGAGCAGTTCTTC. This sequence encodes CASSEEEETSGQDEQFF.

The J gene is TRBJ1-5, the V gene TRBV6-5; tentatively, D is TRBD1 (5 bases). The V end was cut by 4 bases, the J end by 5 bases, with 9 bases between. The CDR3 runs 13 residues. Germline values: CDR1 MNHEY, CDR2 SVGAGI. CDR3 loop: CASSLDSYQPQHF. The CDR3 DNA sequence: TGTGCCAGCAGTTTAGACAGCTATCAGCCCCAGCATTTT.

J is TRBJ2-1 and V is TRBV19; possibly TRBD1 for D (5 bases). With 3 bases removed from V and 0 bases from J, the gap between germline ends came to 12 bases. The CDR3 is 16 residues long. Germline-derived CDR1 and CDR2 are LNHDA and SQIVND (reference sequence). The CDR3 DNA sequence: TGTGCCAGTAGTATTGTAAAGGGGATCTCCTACAATGAGCAGTTCTTC. This encodes CASSIVKGISYNEQFF.

This chain links TRBV9 with TRBJ2-2, with 7 positions matching TRBD1. Per germline, CDR1 SGDLS and CDR2 YYNGEE. The J segment lost 3 bases and the V segment lost 5 bases, leaving 7 bases of the junction unmatched. This CDR3 spans 15 amino acids. This CDR3 is CASRGGNVDTGELFF. CDR3 DNA: TGTGCCAGCAGAGGGGGCAACGTGGACACCGGGGAGCTGTTTTTT.

J is TRBJ1-6 and V is TRBV28; D gene uncertain. V shed 8 bases and J shed 5 bases, with 13 bases lying between them. The CDR3 runs 14 residues. The germline V gene encodes CDR1 MDHEN and CDR2 SYDVKM. In nucleotides, the CDR3 is TGTGCCAGCGGTGGGCACACCAATAATTCACCCCTCCACTTT. Amino acid sequence: CASGGHTNNSPLHF.

V and J are TRBV19 and TRBJ1-6; no firm D call. Germline V gives CDR1 LNHDA, CDR2 SQIVND (reference sequence). This CDR3 comprises 11 residues. The V end lost 6 bases, the J end lost 14 bases, and 11 bases lay between the germline ends. The CDR3 reads CASREGQSLHF. DNA of the CDR3: TGTGCCAGTAGGGAGGGTCAATCCCTCCACTTT.

V usage is TRBV12-5 and J usage is TRBJ1-2; TRBD1 matches at 9 bases. The germline V gene has CDR1 LGHNT and CDR2 FRNRAP. V lost 6 bases to trimming and J lost 3 bases; unmatched junction nucleotides: 8. The CDR3 is 15 amino acids. CDR3 nucleotides: TGTGCTAGTGGCGTGGGACAGGGTTTCGACTATGGCTACACCTTC. Its translation is CASGVGQGFDYGYTF.

The CDR3 reads CASSQELTSRVYTDTQYF. Here the CDR3 DNA reads TGCGCCAGCAGCCAAGAGTTAACTAGCAGGGTATACACAGATACGCAGTATTTT. This chain joins TRBV4-3 and TRBJ2-3, with D possibly being TRBD2 (6 bases). Germline assignment: CDR1 LGHNA and CDR2 YSLEER. This CDR3 contains 18 residues. V lost 0 bases and J 2 bases, leaving 18 bases between the germline ends.

The rearrangement links TRBV18 to TRBJ1-2; D is ambiguous. Trimming took off 2 bases at V and 4 bases at J, with 14 bases between the two ends. The CDR3 has 15 residues. CDR1 is KGHSH, CDR2 LQKENI, per germline. The CDR3 DNA reads TGTGCCAGCTCACCAGAGGCCGGCTCAACCTATGGCTACACCTTC. It encodes CASSPEAGSTYGYTF.

The chain links TRBV29-1 to TRBJ1-2; 8 bases map to TRBD1. The V gene's germline CDR1 is SQVTM and CDR2 ANQGSEA. The V segment lost 8 bases and the J segment 3 bases; nucleotides outside the gene matches: 11. The length of the CDR3 is 14 residues. The CDR3: CSPNRQGPYYGYTF. The CDR3 region has the DNA TGCAGCCCGAACCGACAGGGGCCCTACTATGGCTACACCTTC.

The chain links TRBV7-8 to TRBJ2-1; 7 bases are a match to TRBD1. Germline loops: CDR1 SGHVS, CDR2 FQNEAQ. V dropped 7 bases and J dropped 10; count of bases not matched to a gene: 4. This CDR3 comprises 11 residues. CDR3 nucleotides: TGTGCCAGCATCATGACAGGGGAGCAGTTCTTC. This gives the protein CASIMTGEQFF.

Only one count was recorded for this clone. The V and J genes are TRBV18 and TRBJ2-7, with TRBD1 as a possible D gene (6 bases). Germline values: CDR1 KGHSH, CDR2 LQKENI. The CDR3 length is 15 residues. The V and J ends lost 4 bases and 7 bases respectively, with 20 bases between them. As DNA, the CDR3 is TGTGCCAGCTCACTATCCGCCGGGACACCCTTGGAGCAGTACTTC. Translating gives CASSLSAGTPLEQYF.

Note on this clone: The germline gene is not matched at one end of the junction; a read error may be the cause. V is TRBV7-7 and J is TRBJ1-1, with no clear D. The germline V gene encodes CDR1 SSHAT and CDR2 FNYEAQ (reference sequence). This CDR3 spans 13 amino acids. The CDR3 reads CASSLAERTEAFF. DNA for the CDR3: TGTGCTAGCAGCTTAGCGGAGAGGACTGAAGCTTTCTTT.

The V and J genes are TRBV7-2 and TRBJ2-7; D perhaps matches TRBD1 (5 bases). The V gene lost 1 base and the J gene lost 2 bases, with 12 bases spanning the gap. The CDR3 is 15 residues long. CDR1 and CDR2 (germline): SGHTA, FQGNSA. The CDR3 DNA sequence: TGTGCCAGCAGCTTAGAAGGGGTATCGGCCTACGAGCAGTACTTC. This codes for CASSLEGVSAYEQYF.

The gene calls are TRBV18 and TRBJ1-3, with D hard to call. V gave up 0 bases and J gave up 5 bases, with 5 bases separating them. Germline CDR1 KGHSH, CDR2 LQKENI. This CDR3 is 13 amino acids long. CDR3 residues: CASSPPTRNTIYF. The DNA of the CDR3 is TGTGCCAGCTCACCACCGACAAGAAACACCATATATTTT.

This sequence joins TRBV28 and TRBJ2-2; no clear D gene. This CDR3 has 11 residues. The germline V gene encodes CDR1 MDHEN and CDR2 SYDVKM. V lost 2 bases to trimming and J lost 8 bases, with 3 bases between them. The CDR3 nucleotides are TGTGCCAGCAGTTTACCGGGGGAGCTGTTTTTT. Protein: CASSLPGELFF.

This clone was observed once. The rearrangement joins TRBV6-2 or TRBV6-3 to TRBJ1-3; TRBD1 aligns across 7 bases. V gave up 4 bases and J gave up 0 bases; unmatched junction bases: 6. The CDR3 has 16 amino acids. Germline CDR1 is MNHEY and CDR2 is SVGEGT. CDR3 amino acids: CASSSGDSNSGNTIYF. DNA of the CDR3: TGTGCCAGCAGTTCCGGGGACAGCAACTCTGGAAACACCATATATTTT.

V and J are TRBV6-5 and TRBJ1-3; TRBD1 is a possible D gene (6 bases). Between the trimmed V and J ends, which lost 6 bases and 5 bases, there was a span of 14 bases. This CDR3 is built from 14 residues. Germline lookup yields CDR1 MNHEY and CDR2 SVGAGI. CDR3 residues: CASRSDRLRNTIYF. CDR3 DNA sequence: TGTGCCAGCAGGTCCGACAGGCTGCGAAACACCATATATTTT.